This T cell receptor beta chain was recovered during a study of beta chain features in type 1 diabetes. Study details: Analysis included over 90 million sorted cells drawn from all samples. General study results and limits: Among patients with Type 1 diabetes, TCRB CDR3s were moderately but significantly shorter in every one of the four CD4+ subsets. More deletions and fewer insertions at VDJ junctions were found in patients with type 1 diabetes.

CDR3 length: 12 residues. V was clipped by 5 bases and J by 8 bases, with 12 bases between them. Germline CDR1 and CDR2: GTSNPN and SVGIG (reference sequence). This clone was found a few times. What it recognizes is unknown. Sequenced material consisted of expressed TCRB transcripts (all of the isolated RNA was reverse transcribed). Repertoires were generated with immunoSEQ multiplex PCR, while TCRdb's copy carries only in-frame clones and drops some. The table has 300,000 to 450,000 clones, 10% to 15% seen once. This receptor was identified in a young man in good health. Sequences were obtained from naive CD4+ T cells from blood. The chain joins TRBV30 to TRBJ2-2; the D is unclear. The chain's CDR3 is CAWGLGDGELFF. The CDR3 coding sequence is TGTGCCTGGGGCCTAGGTGATGGGGAGCTGTTTTTT.